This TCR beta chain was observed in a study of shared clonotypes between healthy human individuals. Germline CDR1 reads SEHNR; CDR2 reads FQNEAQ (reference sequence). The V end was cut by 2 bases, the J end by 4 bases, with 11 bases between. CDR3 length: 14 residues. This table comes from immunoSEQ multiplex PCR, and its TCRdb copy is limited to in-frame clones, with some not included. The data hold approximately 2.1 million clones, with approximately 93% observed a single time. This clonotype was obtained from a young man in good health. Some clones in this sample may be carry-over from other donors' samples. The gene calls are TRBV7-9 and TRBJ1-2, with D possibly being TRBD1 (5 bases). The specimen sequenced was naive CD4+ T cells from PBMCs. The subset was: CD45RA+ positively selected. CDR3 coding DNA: TGTGCCAGCAGCTTACTGGGGCTCGGCTATGGCTACACCTTC. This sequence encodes CASSLLGLGYGYTF.